Below, 32 T cell receptor beta chains from the same sample are listed, as sequenced in a study of blood T cell repertoires in COVID-19. Assay used: immunoSEQ multiplex PCR; TCRdb lists only in-frame clones, some missing. The profile shows approximately 140,000 clones, around 84% of them singletons. Sequenced material: peripheral blood. These receptor sequences come from a man between 65 and 85 years old with acute or convalescent COVID-19.

As for this clone: The same CDR3 also results from other DNA sequences found in this sample. The rearrangement uses TRBV9 and TRBJ2-2; D is ambiguous. Germline loops: CDR1 SGDLS, CDR2 YYNGEE. There are 13 residues in the CDR3. V gave up 2 bases and J gave up 6 bases, with 8 bases separating them. The CDR3 region is CASSVGGPGELFF. DNA of the CDR3: TGTGCCAGCAGCGTCGGCGGTCCCGGGGAGCTGTTTTTT. Full variable domain (outside the CDR3, taken from reference TRBV9 and TRBJ2-2): DSGVTQTPKHLITATGQRVTLRCSPRSGDLSVYWYQQSLDQGLQFLIQYYNGEERAKGNILERFSAQQFPDLHSELNLSSLELGDSALYFCASSVGGPGELFFGEGSRLTVL.

This chain connects TRBV29-1 to TRBJ2-7; 13 bases fit TRBD2. The CDR3 length is 14 residues. CDR1 is SQVTM, CDR2 ANQGSEA, per germline. V lost 6 bases to trimming and J lost 3 bases; unmatched junction nucleotides: 5. The CDR3 loop is CSVSGLAGVYEQYF. CDR3 bases: TGCAGCGTCTCCGGACTAGCGGGAGTCTACGAGCAGTACTTC.

The chain employs TRBV5-1 and TRBJ2-3, with 8 nucleotides matching TRBD1. The V gene's germline CDR1 is SGHRS and CDR2 YFSETQ. The CDR3 length is 18 residues. With 4 bases clipped from V and 2 bases from J, the junction kept 15 bases outside the gene matches. The CDR3 nucleotides read TGCGCCAGCAGCGCAGGACAGGGATCGGGGTCCTACACAGATACGCAGTATTTT. This sequence encodes CASSAGQGSGSYTDTQYF.

The rearrangement joins TRBV6-2 or TRBV6-3 to TRBJ2-2, with TRBD2 as a possible D gene (7 bases). The V and J ends lost 5 bases and 4 bases respectively, with 14 bases between them. CDR1 is MNHEY, CDR2 SVGEGT, per germline. The CDR3 is made up of 15 amino acids. This chain's CDR3 is CASSPRGAGTGELFF. The CDR3 DNA sequence: TGTGCCAGCAGTCCCCGGGGGGCCGGCACCGGGGAGCTGTTTTTT.

This clone was counted between two and nine times. The CDR3 protein is CATKGVGTEAFF. CDR3 in DNA: TGTGCCACCAAGGGGGTAGGCACTGAAGCTTTCTTT. The chain recombines TRBV9 with TRBJ1-1; a weak D match, TRBD1 (6 bases). The CDR3 runs to 12 residues. Germline V gives CDR1 SGDLS, CDR2 YYNGEE. Trimming stripped 9 bases from V and 4 bases from J, with 13 bases between.

This sequence joins TRBV9 and TRBJ2-3; 8 nucleotides line up with TRBD1. Germline assignment: CDR1 SGDLS and CDR2 YYNGEE. V shed 4 bases and J 3 bases; nucleotides not matched to a gene: 7. This CDR3 has 15 residues. The CDR3 protein is CASSYRQGWTDTQYF. CDR3 nucleotides: TGTGCCAGCAGCTACCGACAGGGGTGGACAGATACGCAGTATTTT.

The chain combines TRBV6-5 with TRBJ2-5; D ambiguous. CDR1 and CDR2 from the germline V gene are MNHEY and SVGAGI. The CDR3 runs to 12 residues. With 5 bases removed from V and 5 bases from J, the gap between germline ends came to 9 bases. Here the CDR3 reads CASSPSRETQYF. For the CDR3, the DNA is TGTGCCAGCAGTCCAAGTCGGGAGACCCAGTACTTC.

This chain joins TRBV19 and TRBJ1-6; 7 positions match TRBD1. CDR1 and CDR2 from the germline V gene are LNHDA and SQIVND (reference sequence). This CDR3 spans 13 amino acids. With V trimmed by 5 bases and J by 10 bases, 5 bases remained unmatched. This CDR3 is CASSDRVQSPLHF. CDR3 in DNA: TGTGCCAGTAGTGACAGGGTTCAATCACCCCTCCACTTT.

The chain links TRBV27 to TRBJ1-2; tentative D call: TRBD1 (5 bases). V gave up 2 bases and J gave up 2 bases, with 9 bases separating them. Germline V gene lookup returns CDR1 MNHEY and CDR2 SMNVEV (reference sequence). This CDR3 comprises 14 residues. The CDR3 loop reads CASSLDAGNYGYTF. The CDR3 nucleotides read TGTGCCAGCAGTTTAGATGCAGGGAACTATGGCTACACCTTC.

The chain carries TRBV19 and TRBJ1-6; perhaps TRBD1 as D (5 bases). This CDR3 spans 15 amino acids. Trimming stripped 5 bases from V and 6 bases from J, with 14 bases between. Germline CDR1 and CDR2: LNHDA and SQIVND (reference sequence). In DNA form, the CDR3 reads TGTGCCAGTAGTCCCAGACAGAATACTAATTCACCCCTCCACTTT. It specifies CASSPRQNTNSPLHF. Using reference TRBV19 and TRBJ1-6 for the parts outside the CDR3, the full variable domain is DGGITQSPKYLFRKEGQNVTLSCEQNLNHDAMYWYRQDPGQGLRLIYYSQIVNDFQKGDIAEGYSVSREKKESFPLTVTSAQKNPTAFYLCASSPRQNTNSPLHFGNGTRLTVT.

This clone was seen only once. V usage is TRBV10-3 and J usage is TRBJ2-6; TRBD1 agrees at 11 bases. The CDR3 consists of 18 residues. After removal of 7 bases from V and 2 bases from J, the junction contained 10 bases not matched to a gene. The germline CDR1 and CDR2 sequences are ENHRY and SYGVKD. The CDR3 region is CAIKSGTGGMTGANVLTF. The CDR3 nucleotides are TGTGCCATCAAGAGTGGGACAGGGGGTATGACTGGGGCCAACGTCCTGACTTTC.

This rearrangement joins TRBV7-3 to TRBJ2-3; D perhaps matches TRBD2 (6 bases). There are 13 residues in the CDR3. V was cut by 5 bases and J by 2 bases, with 8 bases left in between. Per germline, CDR1 SGHTA and CDR2 FQGTGA. The CDR3 protein is CASSADYTDTQYF. In DNA, the CDR3 is TGTGCCAGCAGCGCGGACTACACAGATACGCAGTATTTT.

The chain joins TRBV6-5 to TRBJ2-3; D unclear. The CDR3 is 12 amino acids. Germline CDR1 MNHEY, CDR2 SVGAGI. The V end lost 8 bases, the J end lost 3 bases, and 9 bases lay between the germline ends. The CDR3 sequence: CASQVVTDTQYF. The CDR3 nucleotides read TGTGCCAGCCAGGTGGTGACAGATACGCAGTATTTT.

J is TRBJ2-2 and V is TRBV7-9; possibly TRBD1 for D (6 bases). Trimming shortened V by 5 bases and J by 6 bases, and 13 bases separated the two germline ends. The germline V gene encodes CDR1 SEHNR and CDR2 FQNEAQ (reference sequence). This CDR3 comprises 14 residues. CDR3 amino acids: CASSKGTTPGELFF. The CDR3 coding sequence is TGTGCCAGCAGCAAAGGGACAACTCCCGGGGAGCTGTTTTTT.

Only a few counts were recorded for this clone. The V gene is TRBV28, the J gene TRBJ1-5; D is ambiguous. The germline CDR1 and CDR2 sequences are MDHEN and SYDVKM. Between the trimmed V and J ends, which lost 4 bases and 3 bases, there was a span of 10 bases. This CDR3 region has 14 residues. CDR3 coding DNA: TGTGCCAGCAGTTCGCAGGTTATCAATCAGCCCCAGCATTTT. This encodes CASSSQVINQPQHF.

The chain couples TRBV6-1 to TRBJ2-7; D is unresolved. The CDR3 is 12 residues long. The V end lost 3 bases, the J end lost 6 bases, and 9 bases lay between the germline ends. Germline V CDR1 and CDR2: MNHNS, SASEGT. Here the CDR3 DNA reads TGTGCCAGCAGTGACAGGATTTCCGAGCAGTACTTC. This sequence encodes CASSDRISEQYF.

The J gene is TRBJ2-2, the V gene TRBV20-1, with D possibly matching TRBD2 (6 bases). V was cut by 3 bases and J by 4 bases, with 15 bases left in between. The CDR3 has 15 residues. CDR1 is DFQATT, CDR2 SNEGSKA, per germline (reference sequence). The CDR3 spells CSASSSGSVTGELFF. The DNA of the CDR3 is TGCAGTGCTAGTTCGAGCGGGTCTGTCACCGGGGAGCTGTTTTTT.

This clone was recorded only once. This chain uses TRBV5-4 with TRBJ2-2, with D tentatively TRBD1 (5 bases). The V gene's germline CDR1 is SGHNT and CDR2 YYREEE (reference sequence). CDR3 length: 15 amino acids. Deletions cut 2 bases from V and 0 bases from J, with 8 bases between. CDR3 sequence: CASSLDSANTGELFF. In DNA form, the CDR3 reads TGTGCCAGCAGCTTAGACAGCGCGAACACCGGGGAGCTGTTTTTT.

The chain carries TRBV5-1 and TRBJ2-5, with 8 bases aligning to TRBD2. Trimming removed 4 bases from V and 4 bases from J; junction bases left unmatched: 6. Germline values: CDR1 SGHRS, CDR2 YFSETQ. The CDR3 length is 14 residues. The CDR3 region has the DNA TGCGCCAGCAGCAAGGGTAGCGGGGTAGAGACCCAGTACTTC. Its protein is CASSKGSGVETQYF.

This chain joins TRBV4-2 and TRBJ2-7; 11 bases align to TRBD2. CDR3 length equals 16 residues. Germline-derived CDR1 and CDR2 are LGHNA and YNFKEQ. J was trimmed by 2 bases and V by 4 bases; bases with no gene match: 7. In nucleotides, the CDR3 is TGTGCCAGCAGCCGAACCGGGACTAGCGGTACCTACGAGCAGTACTTC. Amino acid sequence: CASSRTGTSGTYEQYF.

This chain connects TRBV9 to TRBJ1-1; D is uncertain. Germline V gene lookup returns CDR1 SGDLS and CDR2 YYNGEE. The CDR3 is 14 amino acids. Trimming cost V 4 bases and J 1 base, with 11 bases left between them. CDR3 coding DNA: TGTGCCAGCAGCACGAGGGCTTCGAACACTGAAGCTTTCTTT. It yields the protein CASSTRASNTEAFF.

CDR3 coding DNA: TGTGCCAGCAGTTTACTGGCTAGCAATCAGCCCCAGCATTTT. This gives the protein CASSLLASNQPQHF. The gene calls are TRBV28 and TRBJ1-5; D gene unclear. The CDR3 is 14 amino acids. Germline CDR1 reads MDHEN; CDR2 reads SYDVKM. The ends were cut back, 2 bases at V and 0 bases at J, with 5 bases in the middle.

The rearrangement uses TRBV19 and TRBJ1-2; 8 bases align to TRBD1. The V gene's germline CDR1 is LNHDA and CDR2 SQIVND (reference sequence). This CDR3 contains 15 residues. Trimming at V came to 4 bases and at J to 1 base, leaving 5 bases not matched to a gene. The chain's CDR3 is CASSTRQGFNYGYTF. The CDR3 bases are TGTGCCAGTAGTACTCGACAGGGGTTTAACTATGGCTACACCTTC.

V usage is TRBV27 and J usage is TRBJ1-5, with D possibly being TRBD1 (6 bases). CDR3 length equals 16 residues. The germline gives CDR1 MNHEY, CDR2 SMNVEV (reference sequence). Trimming shortened V by 5 bases and J by 4 bases, and 18 bases separated the two germline ends. The CDR3 loop is CASSPPPGARNQPQHF. In nucleotides, the CDR3 is TGTGCCAGCAGTCCCCCCCCAGGGGCTAGGAATCAGCCCCAGCATTTT.

This sequence joins TRBV4-1 and TRBJ2-3, with 13 bases that match TRBD2. The ends lost 4 bases at V and 2 bases at J; junction bases unmatched: 6. The CDR3 consists of 17 residues. From germline, CDR1 is MGHRA and CDR2 YSYEKL. The CDR3 reads CASSRRLAGGLTDTQYF. Written as DNA, the CDR3 is TGCGCCAGCAGCCGCAGACTAGCGGGAGGACTCACAGATACGCAGTATTTT.

The chain has TRBV5-8 and TRBJ2-5; 9 positions match TRBD2. V shed 4 bases and J 3 bases; nucleotides not matched to a gene: 10. The germline CDR1 and CDR2 sequences are SGHTS and YDEGEE. The CDR3 covers 16 residues. Here the CDR3 DNA reads TGTGCCAGCAGCCCCGAAGGGCGGGAGGGAGAAGAGACCCAGTACTTC. Amino acid sequence: CASSPEGREGEETQYF.

The gene calls are TRBV6-2 or TRBV6-3 and TRBJ1-2, with 8 bases matching TRBD1. CDR1 and CDR2 (germline): MNHEY, SVGEGT. This CDR3 comprises 15 residues. After removal of 5 bases from V and 2 bases from J, the junction contained 7 bases not matched to a gene. The CDR3, as DNA: TGTGCCAGCAGTCGGGACAGGACCCAAAACTATGGCTACACCTTC. It translates to CASSRDRTQNYGYTF.

The chain has TRBV5-1 and TRBJ2-1; TRBD2 aligns across 11 bases. The germline CDR1 and CDR2 sequences are SGHRS and YFSETQ. This CDR3 has 18 amino acids. V dropped 1 base and J dropped 5; count of bases not matched to a gene: 11. CDR3 bases: TGCGCCAGCAGCTTGAAGGTTTTCGGACTAGCGGGTAACAATGAGCAGTTCTTC. As protein: CASSLKVFGLAGNNEQFF.

The rearrangement joins TRBV7-3 to TRBJ2-1, with 10 bases matching TRBD2. Germline CDR1 SGHTA, CDR2 FQGTGA. V lost 4 bases, J lost 14 bases, and 11 bases stayed unmatched. This CDR3 comprises 14 residues. The CDR3 bases are TGTGCCAGCAGCTCAACCGGACTAGCGGCCTCAAAGTTCTTC. This sequence encodes CASSSTGLAASKFF.

J is TRBJ1-2 and V is TRBV7-2, with D perhaps matching TRBD1 (6 bases). The V gene lost 5 bases and the J gene lost 8 bases, with 18 bases spanning the gap. This CDR3 spans 14 amino acids. Germline V gene lookup returns CDR1 SGHTA and CDR2 FQGNSA. CDR3 in DNA: TGTGCCAGCAGCAATAGAGTGGGGGCAGGAGGCTACACCTTC. This encodes CASSNRVGAGGYTF.

The gene calls are TRBV18 and TRBJ2-3; TRBD2 aligns across 9 bases. With V trimmed by 2 bases and J by 0 bases, 3 bases remained unmatched. CDR1 is KGHSH and CDR2 is LQKENI in the germline V gene. The length of the CDR3 is 16 residues. The CDR3 bases are TGTGCCAGCTCACCAATCCTAGCGGGGAGCACAGATACGCAGTATTTT. Residues: CASSPILAGSTDTQYF.

V usage is TRBV28 and J usage is TRBJ2-3; TRBD2 matches 9 bases. This CDR3 has 16 amino acids. Unmatched junction bases numbered 5, after V lost 2 bases and J lost 2 bases. Per the germline V gene, CDR1 is MDHEN and CDR2 is SYDVKM. The CDR3, as DNA: TGTGCCAGCAGTTTAGGGCTAGCGGGACTCACAGATACGCAGTATTTT. It translates to CASSLGLAGLTDTQYF.